The rows below give T cell receptor beta chains drawn from one sample of a study of T cells in Graves' hyperthyroidism and ophthalmopathy. TCRdb recomputed calls from the multiplex PCR reads with MiXCR, one row per CDR3 protein. The sample lists about 360,000 distinct CDR3 sequences; less than 15% were seen once. The specimen was blood. The origin of the receptors is a woman between 18 and 29 years old with Graves' hyperthyroidism. The CDR3 runs from the conserved cysteine through the conserved F or W. A D gene is named only where the DNA matches it firmly. Size is stated for part of the rows, as once, few or many counts, or as a class when the clone is expanded.

>TRBV5-5|many|TRBJ2-2|NA
TGTGCCAGCAGCTTGGCCGACGCGAACACCGGGGAGCTGTTTTTT
CASSLADANTGELFF
>TRBV5-1|few|TRBJ2-5|NA
TGCGCCAGCACCTCAGAGGACCAAGAGACCCAGTACTTC
CASTSEDQETQYF
>TRBV6-6|many|TRBJ2-3|NA
TGTGCCAGCAGTTACGACGGGGGACACCCCAGGGATACGCAGTATTTT
CASSYDGGHPRDTQYF
>TRBV2|many|TRBJ2-5|TRBD1
TGTGCCAGCAGGACCGACAGGGTATTGTCGGAGACCCAGTACTTC
CASRTDRVLSETQYF
>TRBV20-1|many|TRBJ1-5|NA
TGCAGTGCTAAGGGCCCCAACAATCAGCCCCAGCATTTT
CSAKGPNNQPQHF
>TRBV2|NA|TRBJ1-1|NA
TGTGCCAGCACTTTGGACGGAGCGAACACTGAAGCTTTCTTT
CASTLDGANTEAFF
>TRBV28|many|TRBJ2-4|NA
TGTGCCAGCAGCCACGGACCCTTCGAAAGGGTCATTCAGTACTTC
CASSHGPFERVIQYF
>TRBV5-6|many|TRBJ1-1|NA
TGTGCCAGCAGCCGCCAGGGACGGAACACTGAAGCTTTCTTT
CASSRQGRNTEAFF
>TRBV13|many|TRBJ2-7|NA
TGTGCCAGCAGCTTAGGCATGGGGCAGTTTAGCTCCTACGAGCAGTACTTC
CASSLGMGQFSSYEQYF
>TRBV18|many|TRBJ2-4|TRBD2
TGTGCCAGCTCGGGACTAATGAGTAACATTCAGTACTTC
CASSGLMSNIQYF
>TRBV20-1|NA|TRBJ1-1|NA
TGCAGTGCTTCGGGGGCAATCTGGGGGGCTGAAGCTTTCTTT
CSASGAIWGAEAFF
>TRBV11-1|NA|TRBJ2-1|NA
TGTGCCAGCAGCCCCAAGGACTCGAGCAATGAGCAGTTCTTC
CASSPKDSSNEQFF
>TRBV30|few|TRBJ2-3|TRBD2
TGTGCCTGGAGTTTCACCGGACTAGCGGGAGCGGGGACAGATACGCAGTATTTT
CAWSFTGLAGAGTDTQYF
>TRBV27|many|TRBJ2-5|TRBD2
TGTGCCAGCAGCCCTATCGTCCCCGGGGGGGGAGAGACCCAGTACTTC
CASSPIVPGGGETQYF
>TRBV2|many|TRBJ2-1|TRBD2
TGTGCCAGCAGTGAAGCGGCCAGCGGGAGCCCAAATGAGCAGTTCTTC
CASSEAASGSPNEQFF
>TRBV27|few|TRBJ2-1|NA
TGTGCCAGCAGTTCCCTGGGTAAGGATAAGAACAATGAGCAGTTCTTC
CASSSLGKDKNNEQFF
>TRBV7-9|NA|TRBJ1-5|NA
TGTGCCAGCAGTCCTCCTGATAGCAATCAGCCCCAGCATTTT
CASSPPDSNQPQHF
>TRBV10-3|many|TRBJ2-1|TRBD1
TGTGCCATCAGGACCGGGACAGGGCTCAATGAGCAGTTCTTC
CAIRTGTGLNEQFF
>TRBV12-3/TRBV12-4|NA|TRBJ2-1|TRBD2
TGTGCCAGCAGGTCCAGCGGGGGGGATTACAATGAGCAGTTCTTC
CASRSSGGDYNEQFF
>TRBV28|many|TRBJ1-4|TRBD1
TGTGCCAGCAGGAAAGACAGGGGCCGGGAAAAACTGTTTTTT
CASRKDRGREKLFF
>TRBV28|many|TRBJ1-6|NA
TGTGCCAGCAGTTTCTCGGGCAGGGGAGAGAGTTCACCCCTCCACTTT
CASSFSGRGESSPLHF
>TRBV2|many|TRBJ1-1|NA
TGTGCCAGCAGACAGAGTGAAGCTTTCTTT
CASRQSEAFF
>TRBV10-2|NA|TRBJ1-6|TRBD1
TGCGCCAGCAGTGAGTCGGACAGGGGAAGGGCCTATAATTCACCCCTCCACTTT
CASSESDRGRAYNSPLHF
>TRBV7-2|NA|TRBJ1-6|TRBD1
TGTGCCAGCAGCTTGCTTGGACAGGGGGTAGGTTCACCCCTCCACTTT
CASSLLGQGVGSPLHF
>TRBV7-8|many|TRBJ1-5|NA
TGTGCCACCTTCCCCGGTATGGGGGGGACCTTTGGGCCCCAGCATTTT
CATFPGMGGTFGPQHF
>TRBV27|many|TRBJ2-1|NA
TGTGCCAGCAGTGTACGGACTGGCAATGAGCAGTTCTTC
CASSVRTGNEQFF
>TRBV27|many|TRBJ1-1|TRBD1
TGTGCCAGCAGTTTCCACGAGGGGACAGCCGAAGCTTTCTTT
CASSFHEGTAEAFF
>TRBV14|NA|TRBJ2-3|NA
TGTGCCAGCAGCTTGACTAACCCAGCGGATACGCAGTATTTT
CASSLTNPADTQYF
>TRBV2|many|TRBJ1-5|NA
TGTGCCAGCAGTGAAACGCGGGCGGATCAGCCCCAGCATTTT
CASSETRADQPQHF
>TRBV5-6|many|TRBJ2-7|NA
TGTGCCAGCAGCTTACAACTGCAGGGCGAGCAGTACTTC
CASSLQLQGEQYF
>TRBV5-1|many|TRBJ2-1|TRBD2
TGCGCCAGCAGCTTGACTAGCGGGTACATCGAGCAGTTCTTC
CASSLTSGYIEQFF
>TRBV7-2|few|TRBJ2-3|NA
TGTGCCAGCAGACCCTGGGGAGGGGGCGGGACAGATACGCAGTATTTT
CASRPWGGGGTDTQYF
>TRBV28|few|TRBJ1-1|NA
TGTGCCAGCAGTTCCGGGGGCCCCGGGATGGCTGAAGCTTTCTTT
CASSSGGPGMAEAFF
>TRBV27|few|TRBJ2-2|NA
TGTGCCAGCACCCATGGTGGGCGGAACACCGGGGAGCTGTTTTTT
CASTHGGRNTGELFF
>TRBV20-1|many|TRBJ1-2|TRBD1
TGCAGTGCAGCGACAGGGGGTAATGGCTACACCTTC
CSAATGGNGYTF
>TRBV30|few|TRBJ2-1|TRBD2
TGTGCCTGGAGTGTACTAGCGGGAGATATAAAGCAGTTCTTC
CAWSVLAGDIKQFF
>TRBV7-9|NA|TRBJ1-3|NA
TGTGCCAGCAGCTTACTAAGGGGCCGCTCTGGAAACACCATATATTTT
CASSLLRGRSGNTIYF
>TRBV6-2/TRBV6-3|many|TRBJ2-1|NA
TGTGCCAGCAGTTACGGTCGGCATGAGCAGTTCTTC
CASSYGRHEQFF